Presented here are 28 T cell receptor beta chains from one specimen sequenced in a study of shared clonotypes between healthy human individuals. Repertoires were generated with immunoSEQ multiplex PCR, while TCRdb's copy carries only in-frame clones and drops some. The sample has roughly 700,000 clones, 90% seen once; the top ten hold 34%. The sequenced material came from memory CD8+ T cells from PBMCs. This sample's subset: CD45RO+ cells pooled with CCR7-negative TemRA cells. These receptors came from a man between 18 and 35 years old in good health. Some clones in this sample may be carry-over from other donors' samples.

The genes are TRBV7-6 and TRBJ2-1; TRBD2 might be the D (6 bases). The germline V gene encodes CDR1 SGHVS and CDR2 FNYEAQ. The CDR3 loop spans 15 amino acids. V was shortened by 2 bases and J by 5 bases, with 13 bases between the two germline ends. The CDR3 loop is CASSLLASDNNEQFF. Here the CDR3 DNA reads TGTGCCAGCAGCTTATTGGCTAGCGACAACAATGAGCAGTTCTTC.

The genes are TRBV28 and TRBJ2-7, with TRBD2 matching 9 bases. V shed 6 bases and J 2 bases; nucleotides not matched to a gene: 5. Germline V gene sequence: CDR1 MDHEN, CDR2 SYDVKM. The CDR3 is 14 amino acids. The CDR3 protein is CASSWGTSTYEQYF. CDR3 DNA: TGTGCCAGCAGCTGGGGGACTAGCACCTACGAGCAGTACTTC. Full variable domain (missing parts from reference TRBV28 and TRBJ2-7): DVKVTQSSRYLVKRTGEKVFLECVQDMDHENMFWYRQDPGLGLRLIYFSYDVKMKEKGDIPEGYSVSREKKERFSLILESASTNQTSMYLCASSWGTSTYEQYFGPGTRLTVT.

This clone showed up just once. The chain is built from TRBV27 and TRBJ2-7; D is possibly TRBD2 (6 bases). Between the trimmed V and J ends, which lost 6 bases and 5 bases, there was a span of 23 bases. This CDR3 is 16 amino acids long. The germline V gene has CDR1 MNHEY and CDR2 SMNVEV (reference sequence). The CDR3 spells CASSLRGTPVGNEQYF. CDR3 DNA: TGTGCCAGCAGCCTAAGAGGGACTCCGGTGGGCAACGAGCAGTACTTC.

V usage is TRBV28 and J usage is TRBJ2-3, with a weak D call TRBD1 (6 bases). CDR1 is MDHEN, CDR2 SYDVKM, per germline. V dropped 4 bases and J dropped 2 bases, with 13 bases sitting between them. The CDR3 has 15 amino acids. The chain's CDR3 is CASSSGTHITDTQYF. In DNA, the CDR3 is TGTGCCAGCAGTTCCGGGACACACATCACAGATACGCAGTATTTT.

The chain combines TRBV28 with TRBJ1-2; TRBD1 agrees at 8 bases. The CDR3 is made up of 14 amino acids. Trimming at V came to 2 bases and at J to 4 bases, leaving 3 bases not matched to a gene. Germline values: CDR1 MDHEN, CDR2 SYDVKM. As DNA, the CDR3 is TGTGCCAGCAGTTTAGGACAGGGTCTCTATGGCTACACCTTC. Translation: CASSLGQGLYGYTF.

The V and J genes are TRBV6-1 and TRBJ2-7; 9 nucleotides agree with TRBD2. Germline-derived CDR1 and CDR2 are MNHNS and SASEGT. This CDR3 has 16 amino acids. J lost 3 bases, V lost 3 bases, and 9 bases had no gene match. This CDR3 is CASSEGLAGHLYEQYF. The CDR3, as DNA: TGTGCCAGCAGTGAGGGTCTAGCGGGACATCTCTACGAGCAGTACTTC.

The chain uses TRBV11-1 and TRBJ2-3; 10 bases are a match to TRBD2. The CDR3 loop spans 16 amino acids. The V and J ends lost 8 bases and 4 bases, in that order; junction bases with no gene match: 12. Germline CDR1 is SGHAT and CDR2 is FQDESV (reference sequence). CDR3 region: CASAASPSGRADTQYF. For the CDR3, the DNA is TGTGCCAGCGCAGCATCACCTAGCGGGAGAGCAGATACGCAGTATTTT.

The CDR3: CASSPLWETQYF. The CDR3 DNA follows: TGTGCCAGCAGTCCTCTATGGGAGACCCAGTACTTC. The chain links TRBV27 to TRBJ2-5, with unresolved D. V was pared by 5 bases and J by 5 bases, with 9 bases between. Per germline, CDR1 MNHEY and CDR2 SMNVEV (reference sequence). The CDR3 is made up of 12 amino acids.

About this clone itself: Compared with germline, one end of the junction differs, possibly owing to a read error. The genes are TRBV27 and TRBJ2-5; D not resolved. The CDR3 covers 11 residues. Germline V gene lookup returns CDR1 MNHEY and CDR2 SMNVEV (reference sequence). The CDR3 sequence: CASRGPETRYF. The CDR3 bases are TGTGCCAGTCGAGGTCCTGAGACCCGGTACTTC.

The J gene is TRBJ2-7, the V gene TRBV19; possible D gene TRBD1, 6 bases. The CDR3 has 16 residues. Germline V CDR1 and CDR2: LNHDA, SQIVND (reference sequence). V lost 2 bases, J lost 0 bases, and 14 bases lay in between. In DNA, the CDR3 is TGTGCCAGTAGTATAAGATCTGGGGGCAGCTCCTACGAGCAGTACTTC. As protein: CASSIRSGGSSYEQYF.

The chain links TRBV4-2 to TRBJ1-3; D remains unclear. Trimming stripped 1 base from V and 4 bases from J, with 17 bases between. This CDR3 is 17 amino acids long. CDR1 is LGHNA and CDR2 is YNFKEQ in the germline V gene. CDR3 bases: TGTGCCAGCAGCCAAGTGGCAACCTCACTCGCCGGAAACACCATATATTTT. Its translation: CASSQVATSLAGNTIYF.

The genes are TRBV11-3 and TRBJ1-1, with 9 bases that match TRBD1. From germline, CDR1 is SGHNT and CDR2 YENEEA. The ends lost 4 bases at V and 4 bases at J; junction bases unmatched: 7. The length of the CDR3 is 15 residues. DNA for the CDR3: TGTGCCAGCAGCTCGGGACAGGGCTTCGGCACTGAAGCTTTCTTT. Protein product: CASSSGQGFGTEAFF.

The V gene is TRBV4-1, the J gene TRBJ2-7; D is perhaps TRBD1 or TRBD2 (6 bases each). Deletions cut 0 bases from V and 3 bases from J, with 18 bases between. Germline V gene data show CDR1 as MGHRA and CDR2 as YSYEKL. The CDR3 is 17 residues long. The CDR3 nucleotides are TGCGCCAGCAGCCAAGATCGAACGGGGGCAGGGAGCTACGAGCAGTACTTC. The encoded protein is CASSQDRTGAGSYEQYF.

The J gene is TRBJ1-5, the V gene TRBV7-3, with 12 bases matching TRBD1. This CDR3 region has 16 residues. V shed 5 bases, J shed 6 bases, and the junction held 8 bases outside the gene matches. Per germline, CDR1 SGHTA and CDR2 FQGTGA. CDR3 nucleotide sequence: TGTGCCAGCAGCCCTGGGGGACAGGGGGCGGGTCAGCCCCAGCATTTT. Its translation: CASSPGGQGAGQPQHF.

This rearrangement joins TRBV7-9 to TRBJ2-1; D is uncertain. Trimming shortened V by 0 bases and J by 9 bases, and 12 bases separated the two germline ends. This CDR3 has 14 amino acids. Per germline, CDR1 SEHNR and CDR2 FQNEAQ (reference sequence). The CDR3 nucleotides read TGTGCCAGCAGCTTAGCTCCCTTCCTCTTTGAGCAGTTCTTC. Its translation is CASSLAPFLFEQFF.

This chain links TRBV6-5 with TRBJ1-3; D gene uncertain. This CDR3 has 15 residues. Germline CDR1 is MNHEY and CDR2 is SVGAGI. The V end lost 6 bases, the J end lost 7 bases, and 19 bases lay between the germline ends. This CDR3 reads CASRANVWVGNTIYF. The CDR3 nucleotides are TGTGCCAGCAGGGCCAACGTATGGGTTGGGAACACCATATATTTT.

The chain uses TRBV5-1 and TRBJ2-1, with 11 bases matching TRBD2. Looked up from germline, CDR1 is SGHRS and CDR2 is YFSETQ. Trimming removed 4 bases from V and 12 bases from J; junction bases left unmatched: 18. This CDR3 contains 17 residues. The CDR3 DNA is TGCGCCAGCAGCCCCCGCCGGTCACTAGCGGGAGACCCCAGGCAGTTCTTC. This codes for CASSPRRSLAGDPRQFF.

V and J are TRBV27 and TRBJ2-5; D remains ambiguous. The CDR3 extends over 15 amino acids. Germline assignment: CDR1 MNHEY and CDR2 SMNVEV (reference sequence). The germline V and J ends were trimmed by 6 bases and 2 bases, with 16 bases remaining between them. The CDR3 protein is CASRPGTLLQETQYF. CDR3 in DNA: TGTGCCAGCAGGCCCGGCACTCTTCTGCAAGAGACCCAGTACTTC.

This rearrangement joins TRBV4-1 to TRBJ2-7; the D gene could be TRBD1 or TRBD2 (6 bases each). V dropped 0 bases and J dropped 7 bases, with 16 bases sitting between them. Germline CDR1 is MGHRA and CDR2 is YSYEKL. The CDR3 length is 15 residues. In DNA, the CDR3 is TGCGCCAGCAGCCAAGACGGAAGAAGAGGGGGGGAGCAGTACTTC. Translated: CASSQDGRRGGEQYF.

The chain is built from TRBV27 and TRBJ1-2, with D possibly being TRBD1 (6 bases). Trimming pared 3 bases from V and 6 bases from J, leaving 23 bases between. Germline V gene data show CDR1 as MNHEY and CDR2 as SMNVEV (reference sequence). The CDR3 is made up of 17 amino acids. CDR3 sequence reads: CASSLTGAWVKGHGYTF. CDR3 nucleotide sequence: TGTGCCAGCAGTTTGACAGGCGCATGGGTTAAGGGGCATGGCTACACCTTC.

This clone has more than one count but fewer than ten. The gene calls are TRBV25-1 and TRBJ1-1; TRBD1 is a possible D gene (5 bases). V lost 3 bases to trimming and J lost 4 bases, with 9 bases between them. The CDR3 has 13 residues. The germline gives CDR1 MGHDK, CDR2 SYGVNS. The DNA of the CDR3 is TGTGCCAGCAGTGATAGAGGGACCACTGAAGCTTTCTTT. This sequence encodes CASSDRGTTEAFF.

This clone was observed a single time. This chain uses TRBV2 with TRBJ1-4; no clear D. V shed 5 bases and J shed 0 bases, with 10 bases lying between them. The V gene's germline CDR1 is SNHLY and CDR2 FYNNEI. There are 15 residues in the CDR3. The CDR3 reads CASSRPITTNEKLFF. The CDR3 DNA reads as TGTGCCAGCAGTCGACCCATCACAACTAATGAAAAACTGTTTTTT.

The chain links TRBV7-6 to TRBJ1-2; 7 bases match TRBD1. Trimming removed 2 bases from V and 5 bases from J; junction bases left unmatched: 11. The CDR3 is 16 amino acids. Germline V CDR1 and CDR2: SGHVS, FNYEAQ. In nucleotides, the CDR3 is TGTGCCAGCAGCTTATTCGGGGGACAGATCCTTTATGGCTACACCTTC. Encoded protein: CASSLFGGQILYGYTF.

This clone was detected only a few times. The chain recombines TRBV19 with TRBJ1-1; D remains ambiguous. Germline V gene sequence: CDR1 LNHDA, CDR2 SQIVND (reference sequence). This CDR3 region has 15 residues. With 3 bases removed from V and 5 bases from J, the gap between germline ends came to 16 bases. CDR3 sequence reads: CASSMDRRGATEAFF. The CDR3, as DNA: TGTGCCAGTAGTATGGATCGTCGGGGTGCAACTGAAGCTTTCTTT.

The V call is TRBV7-9, the J call TRBJ1-4; D unclear. V was shortened by 9 bases and J by 0 bases, with 8 bases between the two germline ends. Germline loops: CDR1 SEHNR, CDR2 FQNEAQ (reference sequence). This CDR3 has 13 residues. The CDR3 DNA reads as TGTGCCAGTCGACACGCAACTAATGAAAAACTGTTTTTT. It translates to CASRHATNEKLFF.

The V and J genes are TRBV9 and TRBJ1-2; D perhaps matches TRBD1 (5 bases). The germline gives CDR1 SGDLS, CDR2 YYNGEE. This CDR3 has 13 residues. V was trimmed by 3 bases and J by 8 bases, leaving 14 bases between them. This chain's CDR3 is CASSGHRDHGYTF. The CDR3 bases are TGTGCCAGCAGCGGTCACCGGGACCACGGCTACACCTTC.

V gene TRBV27 combines with J gene TRBJ2-1, with 9 bases that match TRBD1. The CDR3 consists of 16 residues. After removal of 5 bases from V and 6 bases from J, the junction contained 11 bases not matched to a gene. CDR1 is MNHEY, CDR2 SMNVEV, per germline (reference sequence). The CDR3 DNA reads TGTGCCAGCAGTGCTAGAGGGGGGACAGGGCCCAATGAGCAGTTCTTC. Translation: CASSARGGTGPNEQFF.

This clone has just one count. V gene TRBV27 combines with J gene TRBJ1-5, with D perhaps TRBD1 (5 bases). This CDR3 has 14 amino acids. Looked up from germline, CDR1 is MNHEY and CDR2 is SMNVEV (reference sequence). V was shortened by 5 bases and J by 6 bases, with 14 bases between the two germline ends. As DNA, the CDR3 is TGTGCCAGCAGTCTTGTTGGGGGTACTCAGCCCCAGCATTTT. Protein product: CASSLVGGTQPQHF.